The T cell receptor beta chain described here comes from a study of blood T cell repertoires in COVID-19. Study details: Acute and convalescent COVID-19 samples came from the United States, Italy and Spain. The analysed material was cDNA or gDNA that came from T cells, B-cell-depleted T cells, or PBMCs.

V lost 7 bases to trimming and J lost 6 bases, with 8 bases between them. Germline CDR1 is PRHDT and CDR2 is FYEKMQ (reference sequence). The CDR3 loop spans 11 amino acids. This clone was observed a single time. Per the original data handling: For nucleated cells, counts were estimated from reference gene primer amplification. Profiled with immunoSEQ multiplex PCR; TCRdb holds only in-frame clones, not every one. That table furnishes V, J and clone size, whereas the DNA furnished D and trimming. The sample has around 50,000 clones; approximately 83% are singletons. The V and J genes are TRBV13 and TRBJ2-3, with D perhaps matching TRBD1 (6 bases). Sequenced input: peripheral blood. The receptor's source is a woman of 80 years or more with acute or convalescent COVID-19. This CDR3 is CASTTGDTQYF. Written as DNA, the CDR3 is TGTGCCAGCACTACAGGGGATACGCAGTATTTT.